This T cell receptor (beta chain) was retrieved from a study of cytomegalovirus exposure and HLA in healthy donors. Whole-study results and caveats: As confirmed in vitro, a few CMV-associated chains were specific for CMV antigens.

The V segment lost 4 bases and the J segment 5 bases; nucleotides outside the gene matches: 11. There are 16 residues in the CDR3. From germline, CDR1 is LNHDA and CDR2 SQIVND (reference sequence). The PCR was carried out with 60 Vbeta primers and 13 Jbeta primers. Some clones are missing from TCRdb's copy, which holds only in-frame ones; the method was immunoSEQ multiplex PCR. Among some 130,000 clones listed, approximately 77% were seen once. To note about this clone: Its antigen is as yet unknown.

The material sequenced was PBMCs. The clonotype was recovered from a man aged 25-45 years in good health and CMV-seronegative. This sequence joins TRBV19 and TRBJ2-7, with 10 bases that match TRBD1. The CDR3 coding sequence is TGTGCCAGTAGTACGAGAACCGGGACAGGGGCCCACGAGCAGTACTTC. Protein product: CASSTRTGTGAHEQYF.